These T cell receptor beta chains were read from a single sample in a study of cytomegalovirus exposure and HLA in healthy donors. Generated by immunoSEQ multiplex PCR, the TCRdb table keeps only in-frame clones and is missing some. The sample has over 200,000 clones; approximately 88% are singletons. Sequencing input: PBMCs. Receptors were obtained from a woman younger than 45 in good health and CMV-seropositive. The CDR3 runs from the conserved cysteine through the conserved F or W. A D gene is named only where the DNA matches it firmly. The size of a clone is reported for some rows only, either as once, few or many, or as a class for expanded clones.

>TRBJ2-5|.|.|TRBV9
CASSAGPQETQYF
TGTGCCAGCAGCGCGGGACCACAAGAGACCCAGTACTTC
>TRBJ1-4|.|few|TRBV5-1
CASRDRDTLGEKLFF
TGCGCCAGCAGAGACCGGGACACGCTCGGTGAGAAACTGTTTTTT
>TRBJ2-7|.|.|TRBV4-1
CASSQALGGASYGQYF
TGCGCCAGCAGCCAAGCCCTGGGGGGGGCTAGCTACGGGCAGTACTTC
>TRBJ2-5|.|.|TRBV27
CASSFKETQYF
TGTGCCAGCAGTTTTAAAGAGACCCAGTACTTC
>TRBJ1-2|.|.|TRBV28
CASTGTGVYGYTF
TGTGCCAGCACTGGTACAGGAGTCTATGGCTACACCTTC
>TRBJ2-7|.|.|TRBV11-2
CASTATGRAPYEQYF
TGTGCCAGCACCGCTACAGGGAGGGCCCCCTACGAGCAGTACTTC
>TRBJ1-1|.|.|TRBV6-5
CASSYGLTNTEAFF
TGTGCCAGCAGTTACGGACTGACTAACACTGAAGCTTTCTTT
>TRBJ1-2|.|.|TRBV7-3
CASSLMGGPNYGYTF
TGTGCCAGCAGCTTAATGGGGGGGCCTAACTATGGCTACACCTTC
>TRBJ2-1|TRBD2|once|TRBV15
CATSKALGGGSYNEQFF
TGTGCCACCAGCAAGGCCTTGGGGGGAGGGTCCTACAATGAGCAGTTCTTC
>TRBJ1-4|.|.|TRBV2
CASSGAANEKLFF
TGTGCCAGCTCTGGGGCAGCTAATGAAAAACTGTTTTTT
>TRBJ2-7|TRBD2|.|TRBV30
CAWKGRGSGRTYEQYF
TGTGCCTGGAAGGGAAGGGGGAGCGGGAGAACCTACGAGCAGTACTTC
>TRBJ2-1|.|.|TRBV5-3
CAGPESEQFF
TGTGCCGGACCTGAGAGTGAGCAGTTCTTC
>TRBJ2-1|TRBD2|few|TRBV6-5
CASSYSIASGSTQFF
TGTGCCAGCAGTTACTCGATCGCTAGCGGGAGCACACAGTTCTTC
>TRBJ2-7|TRBD1|.|TRBV19
CASSITGEAYEQYF
TGTGCCAGTAGTATTACAGGGGAAGCCTACGAGCAGTACTTC
>TRBJ2-2|.|.|TRBV30
CAWSPRDTGELFF
TGTGCCTGGAGTCCCCGGGACACCGGGGAGCTGTTTTTT
>TRBJ1-5|.|once|TRBV19
CASSGLHRAGRNQPQHF
TGTGCCAGTAGTGGTCTCCACCGGGCAGGGAGGAATCAGCCCCAGCATTTT
>TRBJ1-1|.|.|TRBV28
CASSTRVPPEAFF
TGTGCCAGCAGCACCAGGGTACCTCCCGAAGCTTTCTTT
>TRBJ1-1|.|.|TRBV29-1
CSVEGPDWGTQLEAFF
TGCAGCGTTGAAGGCCCAGACTGGGGGACCCAGCTTGAAGCTTTCTTT
>TRBJ2-2|TRBD1|.|TRBV7-6
CASSLPLDRGINTGELFF
TGTGCCAGCAGCTTACCCCTCGACAGGGGAATAAACACCGGGGAGCTGTTTTTT
>TRBJ2-1|.|.|TRBV5-6
CASSPDIGANEQFF
TGTGCCAGCAGCCCGGACATTGGAGCAAATGAGCAGTTCTTC
>TRBJ1-1|TRBD1|once|TRBV5-1
CASRGGSVTEAFF
TGCGCCAGCCGAGGGGGCTCGGTCACTGAAGCTTTCTTT
>TRBJ1-5|.|.|TRBV7-2
CASSFHSNQPQHF
TGTGCCAGCAGCTTTCATAGCAATCAGCCCCAGCATTTT
>TRBJ2-3|.|.|TRBV27
CASSLGFPTDTQYF
TGTGCCAGCAGTTTAGGATTCCCCACAGATACGCAGTATTTT
>TRBJ2-3|TRBD2|.|TRBV9
CASSGTSLMDTQYF
TGTGCCAGCAGTGGGACTAGCCTCATGGATACGCAGTATTTT
>TRBJ1-2|.|.|TRBV20-1
CSALRAYTF
TGCAGTGCTTTGCGGGCCTACACCTTC
>TRBJ1-4|TRBD1|.|TRBV19
CASTRDRGEKLFF
TGTGCCAGTACCCGGGACAGGGGTGAAAAACTGTTTTTT
>TRBJ2-1|TRBD2|.|TRBV2
CASTIGGLAGGGEQFF
TGTGCCAGCACTATAGGCGGGCTAGCGGGAGGAGGTGAGCAGTTCTTC
>TRBJ2-7|.|.|TRBV9
CASSVEQGKIDEQYF
TGTGCCAGCAGCGTAGAACAGGGAAAAATCGACGAGCAGTACTTC
>TRBJ1-1|.|.|TRBV9
CASSVAGHALAEAFF
TGTGCCAGCAGCGTAGCCGGACACGCGCTGGCTGAAGCTTTCTTT
>TRBJ2-3|TRBD2|.|TRBV18
CASSSTGTSGTDTQYF
TGTGCCAGCTCATCAACCGGGACTAGCGGCACAGATACGCAGTATTTT
>TRBJ1-1|.|.|TRBV6-1
CASSDPPGHTEAFF
TGTGCCAGCAGTGATCCCCCGGGACACACTGAAGCTTTCTTT
>TRBJ2-2|.|once|TRBV2
CATIPGTRTGELFF
TGTGCCACAATACCCGGGACTCGGACCGGGGAGCTGTTTTTT
>TRBJ2-2|TRBD1|.|TRBV2
CASRQGAGELFF
TGTGCCAGCAGGCAGGGGGCCGGGGAGCTGTTTTTT
>TRBJ2-7|.|.|TRBV9
CASSVDGEVQEQYF
TGTGCCAGCAGCGTAGACGGGGAGGTCCAAGAGCAGTACTTC
>TRBJ1-1|.|.|TRBV25-1
CASSEFSGGASEAFF
TGTGCCAGCAGTGAATTTTCGGGGGGCGCTTCTGAAGCTTTCTTT
>TRBJ1-5|.|once|TRBV28
CASSLGGSQPQHF
TGTGCCAGCAGTTTAGGGGGCAGCCAGCCCCAGCATTTT
>TRBJ2-3|.|.|TRBV6-5
CASSALSGSQYF
TGTGCCAGCAGTGCCCTAAGTGGCTCGCAGTATTTT
>TRBJ2-3|.|once|TRBV10-1
CASSPGLHTDTQYF
TGCGCCAGCAGTCCGGGACTTCACACAGATACGCAGTATTTT
>TRBJ2-1|TRBD2|.|TRBV5-1
CASIETSGSLDEQFF
TGCGCCAGCATAGAGACTAGCGGGAGCTTGGATGAGCAGTTCTTC
>TRBJ2-7|.|.|TRBV11-2
CASSPFSYEQYF
TGTGCCAGCAGCCCCTTTTCCTACGAGCAGTACTTC
>TRBJ2-2|TRBD2|.|TRBV7-9
CASRPAGGDTGELFF
TGTGCCAGCAGACCAGCGGGGGGAGACACCGGGGAGCTGTTTTTT
>TRBJ2-7|.|.|TRBV7-2
CASSLGTQAYEQYF
TGTGCCAGCAGCTTAGGGACCCAAGCCTACGAGCAGTACTTC